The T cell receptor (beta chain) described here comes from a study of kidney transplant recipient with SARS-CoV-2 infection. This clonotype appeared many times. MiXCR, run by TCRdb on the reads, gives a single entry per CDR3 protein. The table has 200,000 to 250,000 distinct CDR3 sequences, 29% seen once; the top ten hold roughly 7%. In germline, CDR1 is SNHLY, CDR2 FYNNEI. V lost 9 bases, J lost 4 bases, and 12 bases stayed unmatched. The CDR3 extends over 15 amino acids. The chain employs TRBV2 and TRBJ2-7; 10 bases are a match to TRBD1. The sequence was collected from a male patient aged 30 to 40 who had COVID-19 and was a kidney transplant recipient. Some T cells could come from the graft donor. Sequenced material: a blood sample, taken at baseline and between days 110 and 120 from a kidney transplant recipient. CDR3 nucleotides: TGTGCCAGTGATGGGACAGGGGAGGTGGGATACGAGCAGTACTTC. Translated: CASDGTGEVGYEQYF. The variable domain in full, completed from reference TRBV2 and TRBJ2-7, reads EPEVTQTPSHQVTQMGQEVILRCVPISNHLYFYWYRQILGQKVEFLVSFYNNEISEKSEIFDDQFSVERPDGSNFTLKIRSTKLEDSAMYFCASDGTGEVGYEQYFGPGTRLTVT.